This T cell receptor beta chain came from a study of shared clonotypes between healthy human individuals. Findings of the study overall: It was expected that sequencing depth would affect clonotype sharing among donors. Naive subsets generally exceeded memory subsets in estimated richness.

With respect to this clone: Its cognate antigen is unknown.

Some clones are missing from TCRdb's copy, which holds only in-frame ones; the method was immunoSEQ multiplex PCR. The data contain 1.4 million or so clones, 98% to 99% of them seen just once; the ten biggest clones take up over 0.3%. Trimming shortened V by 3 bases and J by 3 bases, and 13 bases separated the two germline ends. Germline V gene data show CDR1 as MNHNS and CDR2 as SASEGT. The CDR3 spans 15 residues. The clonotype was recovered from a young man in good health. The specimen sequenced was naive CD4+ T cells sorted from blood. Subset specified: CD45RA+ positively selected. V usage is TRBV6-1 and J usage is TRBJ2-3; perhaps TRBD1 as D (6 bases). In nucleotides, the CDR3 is TGTGCCAGCAGTGACGGGCAGGGGAATACAGATACGCAGTATTTT. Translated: CASSDGQGNTDTQYF.